These 17 T cell receptor beta chains share one sample of origin, sequenced in a study of CXCR3-negative and CXCR3-positive naive CD8 T cells. UMI-labeled TRB cDNA libraries were prepared by 5' RACE. Reprocessing the 5' RACE reads, TCRdb reports a single entry for every CDR3 protein and omits DNA. There are 92,000 or so distinct CDR3 sequences in the sample, with 1.1% held by the top ten. Sequenced: naive CXCR3- CD8+ T cells from blood. Subset given: CD45RO-CCR7+CD27+CD95- naive CD8+ T cells lacking CXCR3 (TNR3-). The source is a human donor in good health. Some clones in this sample may be carry-over from other donors' samples.

The gene calls are TRBV9 and TRBJ2-7; no DNA is available, so the TRBD2 call from TCRdb remains unchecked. The CDR3 totals 16 residues. Germline lookup yields CDR1 SGDLS and CDR2 YYNGEE. The CDR3 here is CASSIGTSGGGYEQYF. Based on the CDR3 plus reference TRBV9 and TRBJ2-7, the full variable domain is DSGVTQTPKHLITATGQRVTLRCSPRSGDLSVYWYQQSLDQGLQFLIQYYNGEERAKGNILERFSAQQFPDLHSELNLSSLELGDSALYFCASSIGTSGGGYEQYFGPGTRLTVT.

The V gene is TRBV5-5, the J gene TRBJ2-3. CDR3 size: 13 residues. CDR1 is SGHKS and CDR2 is YYEKEE in the germline V gene (reference sequence). The CDR3 region is CASDGVDTDTQYF. Based on the CDR3 plus reference TRBV5-5 and TRBJ2-3, the full variable domain is DAGVTQSPTHLIKTRGQQVTLRCSPISGHKSVSWYQQVLGQGPQFIFQYYEKEERGRGNFPDRFSARQFPNYSSELNVNALLLGDSALYLCASDGVDTDTQYFGPGTRLTVL.

This chain connects TRBV14 to TRBJ1-4; TCRdb outputs TRBD1, but without DNA this stays unchecked. The length of the CDR3 is 14 residues. Germline CDR1 is SGHDN and CDR2 is FVKESK. CDR3 in amino acids: CANGGRATNEKLFF.

The chain links TRBV6-5 to TRBJ1-1. Germline V gene data show CDR1 as MNHEY and CDR2 as SVGAGI. This CDR3 is built from 18 residues. This CDR3 is CASSYSEFLQAENTEAFF.

The chain couples TRBV2 to TRBJ2-2. CDR1 SNHLY and CDR2 FYNNEI come from the germline V gene. This CDR3 comprises 13 residues. Here the CDR3 reads CASSDYHTGELFF.

This rearrangement joins TRBV9 to TRBJ2-3; TCRdb's D call of TRBD2 is untestable without DNA. The CDR3 consists of 12 residues. Germline V gives CDR1 SGDLS, CDR2 YYNGEE. The CDR3 spells CASSVPSDTQYF.

This sequence joins TRBV2 and TRBJ2-1; TCRdb returns TRBD2, unconfirmable since there is no DNA. The CDR3 has 15 residues. Germline V gene lookup returns CDR1 SNHLY and CDR2 FYNNEI. The chain's CDR3 is CASNPVDYTDNEQFF.

V and J are TRBV14 and TRBJ2-1; checking the TCRdb D call of TRBD1 is not possible without DNA. The length of the CDR3 is 12 residues. In germline, CDR1 is SGHDN, CDR2 FVKESK. The CDR3 here is CASSHSGGDQFF.

This sequence joins TRBV20-1 and TRBJ1-2. Germline CDR1 DFQATT, CDR2 SNEGSKA (reference sequence). This CDR3 contains 12 residues. This CDR3 reads CSHSREEHGYTF.

CDR3 region: CASSQWEGTDTQYF. The chain uses TRBV14 and TRBJ2-3; the D call from TCRdb, TRBD2, cannot be confirmed without DNA. Germline CDR1 reads SGHDN; CDR2 reads FVKESK. This CDR3 has 14 amino acids.

The chain is built from TRBV11-2 and TRBJ2-1; TCRdb designates TRBD2, a call that cannot be tested without DNA. The CDR3 runs to 17 residues. Per the germline V gene, CDR1 is SGHAT and CDR2 is FQNNGV. The CDR3 region is CASSYSEAGFSYNEQFF.

This chain connects TRBV7-2 to TRBJ1-2; the TCRdb D gene call, TRBD1, has no DNA to confirm it. The CDR3 contains 15 residues. CDR1 is SGHTA, CDR2 FQGNSA, per germline. CDR3 in amino acids: CASSSTHRAGDGYTF.

The V gene is TRBV7-6, the J gene TRBJ2-1; TCRdb proposes TRBD1, but this gene call is untestable without DNA. This CDR3 contains 15 residues. Per the germline V gene, CDR1 is SGHVS and CDR2 is FNYEAQ. CDR3 loop: CASSFSYGGGNEQFF.

The chain combines TRBV14 with TRBJ1-1. The CDR3 runs to 16 residues. Germline CDR1 SGHDN, CDR2 FVKESK. The CDR3 sequence is CASSQFPPDRVRQAFF.

The chain combines TRBV9 with TRBJ1-1. The CDR3 runs to 13 residues. In germline, CDR1 is SGDLS, CDR2 YYNGEE. The CDR3 here is CASSPSGNTEAFF.

The CDR3 spells CASSLDVNEQFF. The rearrangement links TRBV11-2 to TRBJ2-1. Germline assignment: CDR1 SGHAT and CDR2 FQNNGV. The CDR3 contains 12 residues.

The chain joins TRBV5-5 to TRBJ1-1. The CDR3 consists of 11 residues. Germline CDR1 is SGHKS and CDR2 is YYEKEE (reference sequence). The CDR3 spells CASSLSLEAFF.